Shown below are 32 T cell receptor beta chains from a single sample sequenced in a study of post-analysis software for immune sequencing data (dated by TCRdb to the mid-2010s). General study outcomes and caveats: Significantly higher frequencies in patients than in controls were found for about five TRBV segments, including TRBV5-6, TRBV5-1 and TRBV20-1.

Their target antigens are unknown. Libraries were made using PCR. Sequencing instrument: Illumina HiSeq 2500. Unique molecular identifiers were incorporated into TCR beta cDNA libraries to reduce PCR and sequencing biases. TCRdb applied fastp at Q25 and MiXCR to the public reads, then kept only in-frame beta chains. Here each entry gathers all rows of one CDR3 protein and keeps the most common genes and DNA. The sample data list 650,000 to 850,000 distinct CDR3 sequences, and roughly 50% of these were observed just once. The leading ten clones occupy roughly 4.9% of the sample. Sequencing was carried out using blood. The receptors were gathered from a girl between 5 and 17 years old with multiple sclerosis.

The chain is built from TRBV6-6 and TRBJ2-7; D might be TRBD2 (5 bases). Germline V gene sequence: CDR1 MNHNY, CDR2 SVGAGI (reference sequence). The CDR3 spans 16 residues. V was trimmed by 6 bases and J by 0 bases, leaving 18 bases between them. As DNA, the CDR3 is TGTGCCAGCAGCCCCCGAGGGCAGCCACGCTCCTACGAGCAGTACTTC. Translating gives CASSPRGQPRSYEQYF.

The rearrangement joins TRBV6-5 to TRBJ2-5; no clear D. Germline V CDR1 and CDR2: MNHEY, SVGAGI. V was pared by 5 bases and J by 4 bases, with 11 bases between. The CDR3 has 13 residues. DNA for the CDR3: TGTGCCAGCAGTAAATTAAGAGGAGAGACCCAGTACTTC. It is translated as CASSKLRGETQYF.

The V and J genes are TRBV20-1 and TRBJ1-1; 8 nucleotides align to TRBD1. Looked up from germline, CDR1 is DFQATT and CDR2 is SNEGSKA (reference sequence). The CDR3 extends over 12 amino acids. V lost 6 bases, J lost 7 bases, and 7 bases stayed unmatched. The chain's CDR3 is CSARDRRSEAFF. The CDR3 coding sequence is TGCAGTGCAAGGGACAGGCGCAGTGAAGCTTTCTTT.

The CDR3 DNA reads as TGTGCCAGCAGCCAAGGTCTAGCGGGAAAATTGGAAGAGACCCAGTACTTC. This codes for CASSQGLAGKLEETQYF. The genes are TRBV4-2 and TRBJ2-5, with 9 bases lining up with TRBD2. Germline V gene data show CDR1 as LGHNA and CDR2 as YNFKEQ. V lost 1 base and J lost 3; bases outside the gene matches: 9. CDR3 length: 17 amino acids.

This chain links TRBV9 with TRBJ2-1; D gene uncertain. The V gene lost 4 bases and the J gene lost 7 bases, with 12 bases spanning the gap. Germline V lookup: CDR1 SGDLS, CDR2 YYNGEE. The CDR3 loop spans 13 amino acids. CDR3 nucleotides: TGTGCCAGCAGCCTTACAGTTGCGAATGAGCAGTTCTTC. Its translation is CASSLTVANEQFF.

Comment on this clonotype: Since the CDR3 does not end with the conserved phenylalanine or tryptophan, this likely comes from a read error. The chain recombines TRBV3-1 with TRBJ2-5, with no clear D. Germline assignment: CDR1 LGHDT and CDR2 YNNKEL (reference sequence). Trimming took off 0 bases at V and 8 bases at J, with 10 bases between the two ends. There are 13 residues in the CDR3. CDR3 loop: CASSQEASHTQYV. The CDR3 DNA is TGTGCCAGCAGCCAAGAAGCCAGTCACACCCAGTACGTC.

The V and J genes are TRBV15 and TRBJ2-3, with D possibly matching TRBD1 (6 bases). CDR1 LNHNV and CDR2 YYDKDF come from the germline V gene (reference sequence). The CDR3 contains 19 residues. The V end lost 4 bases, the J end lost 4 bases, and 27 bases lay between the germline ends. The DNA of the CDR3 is TGTGCCACCAGCACCAGCGGCCGACCAGGGGCCCGCCTGGCAGATACGCAGTATTTT. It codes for CATSTSGRPGARLADTQYF.

The CDR3 coding sequence is TGTGCCAGCAGCTCGAACCGTCTAGCGGGAGCGGCAGATACGCAGTATTTT. Its translation: CASSSNRLAGAADTQYF. V and J are TRBV7-3 and TRBJ2-3, with TRBD2 identical over 10 bases. The CDR3 covers 17 residues. From germline, CDR1 is SGHTA and CDR2 FQGTGA. Trimming cost V 4 bases and J 4 bases; bases outside gene matches: 11. The full variable domain, rest sourced from reference TRBV7-3 and TRBJ2-3, is GAGVSQTPSNKVTEKGKYVELRCDPISGHTALYWYRQSLGQGPEFLIYFQGTGAADDSGLPNDRFFAVRPEGSVSTLKIQRTERGDSAVYLCASSSNRLAGAADTQYFGPGTRLTVL.

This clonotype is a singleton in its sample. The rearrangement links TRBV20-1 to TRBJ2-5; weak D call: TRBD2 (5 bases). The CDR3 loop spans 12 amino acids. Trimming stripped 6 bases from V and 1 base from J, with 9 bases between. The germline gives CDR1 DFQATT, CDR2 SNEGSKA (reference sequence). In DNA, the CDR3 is TGCAGTGCCAAACTAGTCCAAGAGACCCAGTACTTC. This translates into CSAKLVQETQYF.

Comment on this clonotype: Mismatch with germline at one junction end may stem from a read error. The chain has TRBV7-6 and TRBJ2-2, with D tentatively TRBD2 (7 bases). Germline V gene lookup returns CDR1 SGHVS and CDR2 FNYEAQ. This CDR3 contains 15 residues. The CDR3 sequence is CASSSRGGFVGGLFF. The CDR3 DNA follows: TGTGCCAGCAGCTCAAGGGGGGGGTTTGTCGGGGGGCTGTTTTTT.

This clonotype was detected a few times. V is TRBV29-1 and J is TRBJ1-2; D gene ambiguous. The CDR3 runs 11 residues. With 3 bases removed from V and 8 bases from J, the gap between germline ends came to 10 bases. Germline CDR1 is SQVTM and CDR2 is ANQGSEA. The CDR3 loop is CSVDGVLGYTF. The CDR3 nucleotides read TGCAGCGTTGATGGGGTACTGGGCTACACCTTC.

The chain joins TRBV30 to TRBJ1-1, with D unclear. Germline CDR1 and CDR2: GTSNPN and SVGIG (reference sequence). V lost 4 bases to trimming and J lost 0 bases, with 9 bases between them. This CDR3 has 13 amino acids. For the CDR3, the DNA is TGTGCCTGGATCGGGTTGGTGAACACTGAAGCTTTCTTT. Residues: CAWIGLVNTEAFF.

The CDR3: CASSLVAGGFPDTQYF. The CDR3 DNA follows: TGTGCCAGCAGCTTAGTAGCGGGAGGGTTCCCAGATACGCAGTATTTT. The chain recombines TRBV7-2 with TRBJ2-3; 11 bases agree with TRBD2. This CDR3 region has 16 residues. V shed 1 base and J 4 bases; nucleotides not matched to a gene: 4. Germline V gene lookup returns CDR1 SGHTA and CDR2 FQGNSA.

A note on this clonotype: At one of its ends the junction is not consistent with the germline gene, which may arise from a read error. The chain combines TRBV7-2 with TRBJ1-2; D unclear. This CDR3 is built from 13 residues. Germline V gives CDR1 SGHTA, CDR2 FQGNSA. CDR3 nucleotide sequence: TGTGCCAGCAGCTTAGCACCCAACTATGGCCACACCTTC. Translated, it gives CASSLAPNYGHTF.

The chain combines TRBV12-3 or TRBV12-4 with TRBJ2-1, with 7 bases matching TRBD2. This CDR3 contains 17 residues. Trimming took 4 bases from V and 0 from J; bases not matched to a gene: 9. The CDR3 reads CASSSVNRDYSYNEQFF. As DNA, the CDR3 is TGTGCCAGCAGTTCCGTCAATAGGGACTACTCCTACAATGAGCAGTTCTTC.

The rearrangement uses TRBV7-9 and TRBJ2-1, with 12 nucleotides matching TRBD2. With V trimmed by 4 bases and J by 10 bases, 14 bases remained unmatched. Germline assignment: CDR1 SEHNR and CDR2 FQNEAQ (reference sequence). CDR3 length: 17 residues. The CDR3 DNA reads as TGTGCCAGCAGCTCTACTCGTCCGGGACTAGCGGGCCTCGAGCAGTTCTTC. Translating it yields CASSSTRPGLAGLEQFF.

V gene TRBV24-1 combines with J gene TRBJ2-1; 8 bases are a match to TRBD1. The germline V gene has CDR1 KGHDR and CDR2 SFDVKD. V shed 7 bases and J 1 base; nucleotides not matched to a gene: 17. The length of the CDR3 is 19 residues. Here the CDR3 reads CATSRRGRTGTGSYNEQFF. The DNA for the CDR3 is TGTGCCACCAGCCGCCGAGGCCGAACCGGGACAGGATCCTACAATGAGCAGTTCTTC.

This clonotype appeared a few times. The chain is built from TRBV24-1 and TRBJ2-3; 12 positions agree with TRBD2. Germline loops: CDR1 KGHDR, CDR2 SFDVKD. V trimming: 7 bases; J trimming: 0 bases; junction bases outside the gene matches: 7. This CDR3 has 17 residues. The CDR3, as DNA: TGTGCCACCAGGAAAGGGACTAGCGGGTTTAGCACAGATACGCAGTATTTT. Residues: CATRKGTSGFSTDTQYF.

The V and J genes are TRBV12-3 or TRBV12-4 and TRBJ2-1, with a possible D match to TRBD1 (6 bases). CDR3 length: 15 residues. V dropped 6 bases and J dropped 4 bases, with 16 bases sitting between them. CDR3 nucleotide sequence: TGTGCCAGCAGCTACACCGGGACACCTTACAATGAGCAGTTCTTC. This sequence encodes CASSYTGTPYNEQFF.

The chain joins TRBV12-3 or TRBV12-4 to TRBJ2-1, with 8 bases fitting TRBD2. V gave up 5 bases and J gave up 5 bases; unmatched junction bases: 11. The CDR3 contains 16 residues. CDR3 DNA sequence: TGTGCCAGCAGTCGTGATAGCGGGGCGGAAAACAATGAGCAGTTCTTC. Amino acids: CASSRDSGAENNEQFF.

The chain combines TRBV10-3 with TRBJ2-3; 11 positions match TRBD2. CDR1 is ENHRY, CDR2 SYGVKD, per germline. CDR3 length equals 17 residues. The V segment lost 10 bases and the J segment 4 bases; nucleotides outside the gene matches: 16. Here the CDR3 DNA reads TGTGCCACCTCTTCCACCTTAGCGGGAGGGCCCCCAGATACGCAGTATTTT. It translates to CATSSTLAGGPPDTQYF.

CDR3 in DNA: TGCAGTGCTAAGACGGACCTTAATGGCTACACCTTC. This translates into CSAKTDLNGYTF. The genes are TRBV20-1 and TRBJ1-2; D unresolved. Germline V gene sequence: CDR1 DFQATT, CDR2 SNEGSKA (reference sequence). The CDR3 runs 12 residues. The V and J ends lost 4 bases and 6 bases respectively, with 12 bases between them.

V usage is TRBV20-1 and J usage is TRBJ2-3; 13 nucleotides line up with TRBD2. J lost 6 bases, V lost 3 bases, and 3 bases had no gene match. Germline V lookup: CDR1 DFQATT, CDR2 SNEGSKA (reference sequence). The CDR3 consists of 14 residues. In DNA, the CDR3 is TGCAGTGCTAGTACGACTAGCGGGGGGGATACGCAGTATTTT. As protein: CSASTTSGGDTQYF.

As DNA, the CDR3 is TGTGCCAGCAGCCTAATAACAGGGAGGGAGCTGTTTTTT. Translated: CASSLITGRELFF. The rearrangement links TRBV7-3 to TRBJ2-2, with D possibly being TRBD1 (6 bases). The CDR3 runs to 13 residues. V gave up 5 bases and J gave up 9 bases, with 13 bases separating them. Per the germline V gene, CDR1 is SGHTA and CDR2 is FQGTGA.

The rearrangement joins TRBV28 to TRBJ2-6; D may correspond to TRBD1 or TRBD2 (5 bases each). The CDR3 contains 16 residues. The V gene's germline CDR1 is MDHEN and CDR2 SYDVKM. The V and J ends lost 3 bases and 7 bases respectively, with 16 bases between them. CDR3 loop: CASSFGTVFGANVLTF. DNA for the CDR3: TGTGCCAGCAGTTTTGGGACCGTCTTTGGCGCCAACGTCCTGACTTTC. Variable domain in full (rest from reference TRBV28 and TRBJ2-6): DVKVTQSSRYLVKRTGEKVFLECVQDMDHENMFWYRQDPGLGLRLIYFSYDVKMKEKGDIPEGYSVSREKKERFSLILESASTNQTSMYLCASSFGTVFGANVLTFGAGSRLTVL.

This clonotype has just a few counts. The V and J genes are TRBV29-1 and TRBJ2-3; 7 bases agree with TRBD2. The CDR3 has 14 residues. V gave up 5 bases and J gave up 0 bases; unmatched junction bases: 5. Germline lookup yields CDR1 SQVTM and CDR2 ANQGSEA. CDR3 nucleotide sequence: TGCAGCGTTAAAGCGGGACCTAGCACAGATACGCAGTATTTT. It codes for CSVKAGPSTDTQYF.

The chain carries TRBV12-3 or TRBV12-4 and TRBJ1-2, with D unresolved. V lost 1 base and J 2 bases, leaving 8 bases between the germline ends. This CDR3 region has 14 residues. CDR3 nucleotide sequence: TGTGCCAGCAGTTTAGGCGACGCCAACTATGGCTACACCTTC. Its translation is CASSLGDANYGYTF.

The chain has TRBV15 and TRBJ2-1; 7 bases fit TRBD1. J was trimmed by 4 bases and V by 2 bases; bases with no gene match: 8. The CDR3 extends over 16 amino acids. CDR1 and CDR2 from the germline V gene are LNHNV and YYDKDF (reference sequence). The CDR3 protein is CATSRRTGTAYNEQFF. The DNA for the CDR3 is TGTGCCACCAGCAGAAGAACCGGGACAGCATACAATGAGCAGTTCTTC.

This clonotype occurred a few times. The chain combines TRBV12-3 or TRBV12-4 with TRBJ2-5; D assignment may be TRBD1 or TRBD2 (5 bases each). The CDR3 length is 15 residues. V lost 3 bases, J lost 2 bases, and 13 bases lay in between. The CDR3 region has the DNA TGTGCCAGCAGTTTGTCCGGGAAGGGGCAAGAGACCCAGTACTTC. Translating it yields CASSLSGKGQETQYF.

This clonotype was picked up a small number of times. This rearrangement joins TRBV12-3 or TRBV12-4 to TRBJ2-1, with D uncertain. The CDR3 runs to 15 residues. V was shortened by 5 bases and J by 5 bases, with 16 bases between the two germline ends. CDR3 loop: CASSLSARTHNEQFF. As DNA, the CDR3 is TGTGCCAGCAGTCTGTCGGCTAGAACCCACAATGAGCAGTTCTTC.

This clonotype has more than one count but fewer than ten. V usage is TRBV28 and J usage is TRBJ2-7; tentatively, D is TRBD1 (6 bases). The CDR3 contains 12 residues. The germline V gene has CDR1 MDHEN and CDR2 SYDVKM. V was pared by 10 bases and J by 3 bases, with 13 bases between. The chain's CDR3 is CATGSGVYEQYF. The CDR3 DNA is TGTGCCACCGGATCAGGGGTCTACGAGCAGTACTTC.

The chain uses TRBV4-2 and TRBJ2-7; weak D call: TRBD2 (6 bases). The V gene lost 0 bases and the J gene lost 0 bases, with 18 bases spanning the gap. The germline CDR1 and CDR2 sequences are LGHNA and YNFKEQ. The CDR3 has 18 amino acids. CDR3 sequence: CASSQEGRGGAHSYEQYF. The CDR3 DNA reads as TGTGCCAGCAGCCAAGAGGGAAGAGGCGGGGCGCACTCCTACGAGCAGTACTTC.